What follows is one T cell receptor beta chain and its context. The antigen is undetermined. The study amplified TCR beta CDR3 regions using RNA transcripts. RT-PCR was first run with HTBI primers, then multiplex PCR in a second round. TCRdb processed the multiplex PCR reads anew with MiXCR; each CDR3 protein has one entry. The data contain 450,000 to 600,000 distinct CDR3 sequences, roughly 39% of them seen just once; the ten biggest clones take up about 4.2%. The germline V gene encodes CDR1 SQVTM and CDR2 ANQGSEA. The CDR3 length is 13 residues. V was shortened by 6 bases and J by 11 bases, with 19 bases between the two germline ends. The sample belongs to a study of Graves' ophthalmopathy and Graves' hyperthyroidism. In the study overall: Stable hyperthyroidism was defined by absence of ophthalmopathy within 18 months of follow-up. Overall study results and limits: Most expanded thyroid clonotypes above 0.001 frequency also appeared in blood.

The authors enrolled newly diagnosed hyperthyroidism patients aged 18 to 65 with under 2 months' duration. The diagnosis was founded upon clinical symptoms, serum thyroxine, TRAb, thyroid ultrasound and orbital computed tomography. The source material was peripheral blood or thyroid tissue (not recorded which). This chain connects TRBV29-1 to TRBJ2-2; TRBD2 is a possible D gene (7 bases). This TCR came from an adult man with Graves' hyperthyroidism. Here the CDR3 reads CSVRPRGPDELFF. The CDR3 DNA reads as TGCAGCGTCCGCCCGCGGGGGCCCGACGAGCTGTTTTTT.